This is a list of T cell receptor beta chains from one sample in a study of blood T cells in healthy people across ages. MiXCR, applied by TCRdb to the 5' RACE reads, yields one record per CDR3 protein. This sample has about 780,000 distinct CDR3 sequences, with 62% found just once. The source material was blood. Every receptor here comes from a young man in good health. The CDR3 runs from the conserved cysteine through the conserved F or W. Each record gives: CDR3 DNA, CDR3 protein, J gene, D gene, V gene, clone size. D genes are given only for firm matches. A row's size may be missing; if present it is once, few, many or a size class.

TGCAGTGCTGGTAGGACTAGCGGGTCGAGCTCCTACGAGCAGTACTTC	CSAGRTSGSSSYEQYF	TRBJ2-7	TRBD2	TRBV20-1	NA
TGCAGTGCTAGAGTGCGGGGTTTCGAGCAGTACTTC	CSARVRGFEQYF	TRBJ2-7	NA	TRBV20-1	once
TGTGCCAGCAGTGAAGTAGGACTAGTGCAAGAGACCCAGTACTTC	CASSEVGLVQETQYF	TRBJ2-5	TRBD2	TRBV6-1	medium-sized
TGTGCCAGCAGCTGGAGAGGGGCAACTAATGAAAAACTGTTTTTT	CASSWRGATNEKLFF	TRBJ1-4	NA	TRBV7-2	NA
TGTGCCAGCAGCCCCCAGACAGGGTTAGGCACTGAAGCTTTCTTT	CASSPQTGLGTEAFF	TRBJ1-1	TRBD1	TRBV7-2	NA
TGTGCCACCAGTGATCCCGGGACACTACAAGAGACCCAGTACTTC	CATSDPGTLQETQYF	TRBJ2-5	NA	TRBV24-1	NA
TGCAGTGCTTTTCGCCCTAGCGGGGGGCGTAATGAGCAGTTCTTC	CSAFRPSGGRNEQFF	TRBJ2-1	TRBD2	TRBV20-1	NA
TGTGCCAGCAGTTACTCGGGGGGGCGCGAGCAGTACTTT	CASSYSGGREQYF	TRBJ2-5	NA	TRBV6-5	NA
TGTGCCAGCAGTTTAGTGGTGACAGGGCTCGGGACCCAGTACTTC	CASSLVVTGLGTQYF	TRBJ2-5	TRBD1	TRBV12-3/TRBV12-4	NA
TGTGCCAGCAGCTTAGGGGGGGGGCACACAGATACGCAGTATTTT	CASSLGGGHTDTQYF	TRBJ2-3	NA	TRBV7-9	NA
TGCAGCGTTGCGGGAGAGGGGGCAATCCAAGAGACCCAGTACTTC	CSVAGEGAIQETQYF	TRBJ2-5	NA	TRBV29-1	once
TGTGCCAGCAGCCAAAGGGGGTCGGGCAGAAACACAGATACGCAGTATTTT	CASSQRGSGRNTDTQYF	TRBJ2-3	NA	TRBV3-1	NA
TGTGCCAGCAGTGAAACGGACAGGGAGATGCCAGATACGCAGTATTTT	CASSETDREMPDTQYF	TRBJ2-3	TRBD1	TRBV2	NA
TGTGCCAGCAGCTTACAGGGAGATCAGCCCCAGCATTTT	CASSLQGDQPQHF	TRBJ1-5	NA	TRBV7-2	few
TGTGCCACCAAGGGAATCTATGGCTACACCTTC	CATKGIYGYTF	TRBJ1-2	NA	TRBV24-1	NA
TGTGCCACCCCCTATGGGGGTATAGATGAGCAGTTCTTC	CATPYGGIDEQFF	TRBJ2-1	NA	TRBV2	NA
TGCAGTGCTAGGGTTGGCTATGGCTACACCTTC	CSARVGYGYTF	TRBJ1-2	NA	TRBV20-1	few
TGTGCCTGGAGTATGCAGAACTATGGCTACACCTTC	CAWSMQNYGYTF	TRBJ1-2	NA	TRBV30	NA
TGTGCCAGCAACTTTGCTAGCGGGGGCCCCAGGGAGACCCAGTACTTC	CASNFASGGPRETQYF	TRBJ2-5	TRBD2	TRBV7-2	once
TGCGCCAGCAGCTTCCGACAGAATTCTAATTCACCCCTCCACTTT	CASSFRQNSNSPLHF	TRBJ1-6	NA	TRBV5-1	few
TGTGCCACCAGTGATTTGGCCCGGGGGGCCCCCCACAATGAGCAGTTCTTC	CATSDLARGAPHNEQFF	TRBJ2-1	NA	TRBV24-1	once
TGTGCCAGCCGCACGACTTACAATGAGCAGTTCTTC	CASRTTYNEQFF	TRBJ2-1	NA	TRBV6-2/TRBV6-3	NA
TGTGCCAGCAGTTACGCGGACAGGGGGGTACCTTACGAGCAGTACTTC	CASSYADRGVPYEQYF	TRBJ2-7	TRBD1	TRBV27	few
TGTGCCAGCAGTTTAACCACCTACGAGCAGTACTTC	CASSLTTYEQYF	TRBJ2-7	NA	TRBV12-3/TRBV12-4	few
TGTGCCAGCAGCTTACGTAGCGGGGGGGATAGTAAGACCCAGTACTTC	CASSLRSGGDSKTQYF	TRBJ2-5	TRBD2	TRBV7-2	NA
TGCGCCAGCAGCCTTACGTCGGTCTCCGGGGCCAACGTCCTGACTTTC	CASSLTSVSGANVLTF	TRBJ2-6	NA	TRBV4-3	few
TGCAGTGCTAGAGATGACGGACAGGGAGTAGAGTATGAGCAGTTCTTC	CSARDDGQGVEYEQFF	TRBJ2-1	TRBD1	TRBV20-1	few
TGTGCCAGCAGCTTAAGTGGGGGGGCCGTGACAGATACGCAGTATTTT	CASSLSGGAVTDTQYF	TRBJ2-3	NA	TRBV7-3	NA
TGCGCCAGCAGCTTCGGGGACAGCAGACAAGAGACCCAGTACTTC	CASSFGDSRQETQYF	TRBJ2-5	TRBD1	TRBV5-1	NA
TGCGCCAGCAGCCCGAACAGGGGGGCCAACACCGGGGAGCTGTTTTTT	CASSPNRGANTGELFF	TRBJ2-2	TRBD1	TRBV4-1	many
TGCGCCAGCAGCTTTTACCGGGACAGGGGTGATTCACCCCTCCACTTT	CASSFYRDRGDSPLHF	TRBJ1-6	TRBD1	TRBV5-1	NA
TGTGCCAGCAGCGTAGGCGGGACAGTTCCAGATACGCAGTATTTT	CASSVGGTVPDTQYF	TRBJ2-3	NA	TRBV9	NA
TGCAGTGCTAGAAGGCCCAGTCAGCCGAACACTGAAGCTTTCTTT	CSARRPSQPNTEAFF	TRBJ1-1	NA	TRBV20-1	once
TGCGCCAGCAAAGAGGGATCCTACGAGCGGTACTTC	CASKEGSYERYF	TRBJ2-4	NA	TRBV5-1	NA
TGTGCCAGCAGCTTAGCGGCCCGGGACACCATATATTTT	CASSLAARDTIYF	TRBJ1-3	NA	TRBV7-2	NA
TGCGCCAGCGCAGAGGGACAACTCCTACAAGAGACCCAGTACTTC	CASAEGQLLQETQYF	TRBJ2-5	NA	TRBV5-1	NA
TGTGCCAGCAGTTTGGGTCCCAGGGCATACGAGCAGTACTTC	CASSLGPRAYEQYF	TRBJ2-7	NA	TRBV27	NA
TGTGCCTGGAGTGGGGGTGGTGGCTACACCTTC	CAWSGGGGYTF	TRBJ1-2	NA	TRBV30	NA
TGTGCCAGCACTGAAACGGCGGTAACCAAAAACATTCAGTACTTC	CASTETAVTKNIQYF	TRBJ2-4	NA	TRBV28	few
TGTGCCAGCAGCGGAAAACAGGGGGCGAGAAACATTCAGTACTTC	CASSGKQGARNIQYF	TRBJ2-4	TRBD1	TRBV9	NA